Following are 29 T cell receptor beta chains from one sample sequenced in a study of control samples from healthy donors and cancer patients (dated by TCRdb to the early 2020s). Receptor libraries were prepared by the immunoSEQ multiplex PCR assay. TCRdb stores this immuneACCESS table with in-frame sequences only. Part of the clones is absent; in the studies checked, under half of the shortfall reflects unresolved V genes, and no reason is known for the rest. The table for this sample lists about 160,000 clones; around 90% of them were counted only once. Clones ranked in the top ten supply 9.5% to 15% of the sample. The source material was blood. These receptors came from a man aged 25 to 40 in good health.

The chain has TRBV7-2 and TRBJ1-1; D uncertain. There are 14 residues in the CDR3. Germline CDR1 SGHTA, CDR2 FQGNSA. The V and J ends lost 2 bases and 1 base respectively, with 8 bases between them. The CDR3 sequence is CASSLRVGNTEAFF. CDR3 bases: TGTGCCAGCAGCTTACGAGTGGGGAACACTGAAGCTTTCTTT.

Sample share makes this clone medium-sized. This chain joins TRBV11-2 and TRBJ1-3; perhaps TRBD1 as D (5 bases). Trimming shortened V by 1 base and J by 0 bases, and 13 bases separated the two germline ends. This CDR3 is built from 17 residues. Germline CDR1 SGHAT, CDR2 FQNNGV. CDR3 coding DNA: TGTGCCAGCAGCTTAGGTGGGGCATTCCGCTCTGGAAACACCATATATTTT. Translating gives CASSLGGAFRSGNTIYF. Variable domain in full (rest from reference TRBV11-2 and TRBJ1-3): EAGVAQSPRYKIIEKRQSVAFWCNPISGHATLYWYQQILGQGPKLLIQFQNNGVVDDSQLPKDRFSAERLKGVDSTLKIQPAKLEDSAVYLCASSLGGAFRSGNTIYFGEGSWLTVV.

In DNA form, the CDR3 reads TGTGCCAGCAGCGCCGGCGTCGCTGGGCCCGGGGAGCTGTTTTTT. This encodes CASSAGVAGPGELFF. V and J are TRBV5-8 and TRBJ2-2; D is uncertain. Trimming took off 4 bases at V and 6 bases at J, with 16 bases between the two ends. CDR1 and CDR2 (germline): SGHTS, YDEGEE. This CDR3 has 15 residues. The variable domain in full, completed from reference TRBV5-8 and TRBJ2-2, reads EAGVTQSPTHLIKTRGQQATLRCSPISGHTSVYWYQQALGLGLQFLLWYDEGEERNRGNFPPRFSGRQFPNYSSELNVNALELEDSALYLCASSAGVAGPGELFFGEGSRLTVL.

This clone was counted a single time. The chain is built from TRBV9 and TRBJ2-2, with 10 bases that match TRBD2. CDR3 length: 17 residues. Germline lookup yields CDR1 SGDLS and CDR2 YYNGEE. V shed 1 base, J shed 0 bases, and the junction held 3 bases outside the gene matches. The CDR3, as DNA: TGTGCCAGCAGCGTATCTAGCGGGGGACCGAACACCGGGGAGCTGTTTTTT. Translating it yields CASSVSSGGPNTGELFF.

This chain connects TRBV20-1 to TRBJ1-2; D is ambiguous. This CDR3 spans 11 amino acids. CDR1 is DFQATT, CDR2 SNEGSKA, per germline (reference sequence). V was trimmed by 2 bases and J by 3 bases, leaving 4 bases between them. Written as DNA, the CDR3 is TGCAGTGCTAGACAGGACTATGGCTACACCTTC. It yields the protein CSARQDYGYTF.

This clone was detected only a few times. V gene TRBV10-1 combines with J gene TRBJ2-7; TRBD2 agrees at 10 bases. CDR1 and CDR2 (germline): WNHNN, SYGVQD (reference sequence). Trimming at V came to 10 bases and at J to 7 bases, leaving 25 bases not matched to a gene. There are 18 residues in the CDR3. The CDR3 region has the DNA TGCGCCAACCTCCACAGGGGGTTAGCGGGAGGTAGCCCTCGGGAGCAGTACTTC. Its translation: CANLHRGLAGGSPREQYF.

The J gene is TRBJ2-3, the V gene TRBV18; D remains ambiguous. V dropped 2 bases and J dropped 3 bases, with 3 bases sitting between them. The CDR3 covers 12 residues. The germline gives CDR1 KGHSH, CDR2 LQKENI. DNA for the CDR3: TGTGCCAGCTCACCAAGGACAGATACGCAGTATTTT. This codes for CASSPRTDTQYF.

V is TRBV29-1 and J is TRBJ1-3; TRBD1 might be the D (5 bases). Germline CDR1 SQVTM, CDR2 ANQGSEA. CDR3 size: 13 residues. The ends were cut back, 4 bases at V and 4 bases at J, with 11 bases in the middle. CDR3 sequence: CSVGGLFGNTIYF. The CDR3, as DNA: TGCAGCGTTGGGGGACTTTTCGGAAACACCATATATTTT.

V usage is TRBV5-6 and J usage is TRBJ1-1, with 9 bases identical to TRBD1. Germline CDR1 reads SGHDT; CDR2 reads YYEEEE. V was pared by 4 bases and J by 6 bases, with 13 bases of the junction left unmatched. This CDR3 has 16 amino acids. CDR3 residues: CASSRRQGGRLPEAFF. In DNA form, the CDR3 reads TGTGCCAGCAGCCGCAGACAGGGGGGAAGGCTCCCTGAAGCTTTCTTT.

The V gene is TRBV4-1, the J gene TRBJ2-7; TRBD2 matches at 7 bases. J lost 3 bases, V lost 0 bases, and 8 bases had no gene match. The length of the CDR3 is 16 residues. Germline lookup yields CDR1 MGHRA and CDR2 YSYEKL. The CDR3 protein is CASSQDLQRGNYEQYF. In DNA, the CDR3 is TGCGCCAGCAGCCAAGATCTCCAGCGGGGTAACTACGAGCAGTACTTC.

The chain has TRBV5-1 and TRBJ1-2, with a tentative D call TRBD1 (6 bases). V lost 3 bases and J lost 6, with 12 bases in between. Germline CDR1 reads SGHRS; CDR2 reads YFSETQ. The CDR3 contains 13 residues. Here the CDR3 reads CASSSGQKDGYTF. CDR3 nucleotide sequence: TGCGCCAGCAGCTCCGGACAGAAGGATGGCTACACCTTC. Using reference TRBV5-1 and TRBJ1-2 for the parts outside the CDR3, the full variable domain is KAGVTQTPRYLIKTRGQQVTLSCSPISGHRSVSWYQQTPGQGLQFLFEYFSETQRNKGNFPGRFSGRQFSNSRSEMNVSTLELGDSALYLCASSSGQKDGYTFGSGTRLTVV.

The V and J genes are TRBV2 and TRBJ1-2, with a tentative D call TRBD1 (6 bases). The CDR3 runs 12 residues. Between the trimmed V and J ends, which lost 10 bases and 5 bases, there was a span of 14 bases. Germline CDR1 SNHLY, CDR2 FYNNEI. CDR3 loop: CATRGDFYGYTF. CDR3 nucleotides: TGTGCCACTAGGGGGGATTTTTATGGCTACACCTTC.

The chain links TRBV9 to TRBJ2-5; 7 bases agree with TRBD2. The CDR3 has 14 amino acids. Germline CDR1 SGDLS, CDR2 YYNGEE. V was clipped by 0 bases and J by 5 bases; unmatched bases: 4. The CDR3 region has the DNA TGTGCCAGCAGCGTAGGCGGTAGCGGGGAGACCCAGTACTTC. It is translated as CASSVGGSGETQYF.

The genes are TRBV5-1 and TRBJ2-3, with D maybe TRBD2 (5 bases). The germline V gene encodes CDR1 SGHRS and CDR2 YFSETQ. The CDR3 is 14 residues long. V was trimmed by 6 bases and J by 2 bases, leaving 13 bases between them. In DNA, the CDR3 is TGCGCCAGCATGGAAGCGGAGACCACAGATACGCAGTATTTT. Translation gives CASMEAETTDTQYF.

The rearrangement uses TRBV6-5 and TRBJ2-4; 9 bases are a match to TRBD1. The CDR3 contains 14 residues. The germline CDR1 and CDR2 sequences are MNHEY and SVGAGI. Trimming removed 6 bases from V and 6 bases from J; junction bases left unmatched: 6. CDR3 protein: CASRTGTGTNIQYF. DNA of the CDR3: TGTGCCAGCAGAACCGGGACAGGGACAAACATTCAGTACTTC.

This chain uses TRBV7-3 with TRBJ2-7; D is ambiguous. The CDR3 is 13 amino acids. Germline assignment: CDR1 SGHTA and CDR2 FQGTGA. The V end lost 1 base, the J end lost 5 bases, and 9 bases lay between the germline ends. The CDR3 nucleotides are TGTGCCAGCAGCTTAAGCATCCGAGACGAGCAGTACTTC. Its translation is CASSLSIRDEQYF. Filled out from reference TRBV7-3 and TRBJ2-7, the complete variable domain reads GAGVSQTPSNKVTEKGKYVELRCDPISGHTALYWYRQSLGQGPEFLIYFQGTGAADDSGLPNDRFFAVRPEGSVSTLKIQRTERGDSAVYLCASSLSIRDEQYFGPGTRLTVT.

The chain has TRBV5-1 and TRBJ1-1; TRBD1 is a possible D gene (5 bases). The V and J ends lost 3 bases and 0 bases respectively, with 15 bases between them. CDR1 and CDR2 from the germline V gene are SGHRS and YFSETQ. The CDR3 contains 16 residues. The CDR3 DNA reads as TGCGCCAGCAGCTCGATGCGGGGGAGTTTGAACACTGAAGCTTTCTTT. As protein: CASSSMRGSLNTEAFF. Full variable domain (outside the CDR3, taken from reference TRBV5-1 and TRBJ1-1): KAGVTQTPRYLIKTRGQQVTLSCSPISGHRSVSWYQQTPGQGLQFLFEYFSETQRNKGNFPGRFSGRQFSNSRSEMNVSTLELGDSALYLCASSSMRGSLNTEAFFGQGTRLTVV.

The chain combines TRBV30 with TRBJ1-2; D may be TRBD1 (6 bases). Germline CDR1 reads GTSNPN; CDR2 reads SVGIG (reference sequence). The CDR3 spans 15 residues. V gave up 7 bases and J gave up 4 bases, with 22 bases separating them. The CDR3 protein is CAFAQGSLIAYGYTF. The DNA of the CDR3 is TGTGCCTTCGCGCAGGGGTCGCTAATCGCCTATGGCTACACCTTC.

This chain connects TRBV6-1 to TRBJ1-5; D is possibly TRBD1 (6 bases). Trimming stripped 0 bases from V and 7 bases from J, with 13 bases between. Germline CDR1 and CDR2: MNHNS and SASEGT. The CDR3 extends over 15 amino acids. The chain's CDR3 is CASSEALGGHQPQHF. CDR3 in DNA: TGTGCCAGCAGTGAAGCGCTGGGGGGGCACCAGCCCCAGCATTTT.

The chain carries TRBV4-3 and TRBJ1-5; 8 bases match TRBD1. Germline assignment: CDR1 LGHNA and CDR2 YSLEER. The trim removed 2 bases at V and 7 bases at J, leaving 7 bases unmatched. The CDR3 consists of 15 residues. CDR3: CASSQSRQGRQPQHF. CDR3 DNA: TGCGCCAGCAGCCAATCAAGACAGGGGCGCCAGCCCCAGCATTTT.

V usage is TRBV19 and J usage is TRBJ2-3, with 10 bases aligning to TRBD2. This CDR3 is 13 amino acids long. Germline V gene data show CDR1 as LNHDA and CDR2 as SQIVND (reference sequence). Trimming cost V 9 bases and J 5 bases; bases outside gene matches: 5. The CDR3 DNA reads as TGTGCCAGCCGGACTAGCGGTTTAGATACGCAGTATTTT. This translates into CASRTSGLDTQYF.

In this sample, this clone turned up a few times. Other DNA sequences within the sample encode an identical CDR3. The chain has TRBV12-3 or TRBV12-4 and TRBJ2-1, with TRBD1 identical over 7 bases. The CDR3 has 12 residues. The V segment lost 5 bases and the J segment 7 bases; nucleotides outside the gene matches: 2. CDR3 nucleotides: TGTGCCAGCAGTCTACAGGGGAATGAGCAGTTCTTC. It yields the protein CASSLQGNEQFF.

CDR3 region: CASTGPSGANVLTF. CDR3 DNA sequence: TGTGCCAGCACTGGGCCCTCTGGGGCCAACGTCCTGACTTTC. The rearrangement links TRBV5-4 to TRBJ2-6, with unresolved D. CDR1 and CDR2 (germline): SGHNT, YYREEE (reference sequence). This CDR3 comprises 14 residues. V lost 6 bases to trimming and J lost 0 bases, with 7 bases between them. The entire variable domain, with the rest obtained from reference TRBV5-4 and TRBJ2-6, is as follows: ETGVTQSPTHLIKTRGQQVTLRCSSQSGHNTVSWYQQALGQGPQFIFQYYREEENGRGNFPPRFSGLQFPNYSSELNVNALELDDSALYLCASTGPSGANVLTFGAGSRLTVL.

The gene calls are TRBV7-3 and TRBJ1-3; the D is unclear. Germline CDR1 is SGHTA and CDR2 is FQGTGA. Trimming stripped 3 bases from V and 0 bases from J, with 12 bases between. The CDR3 consists of 16 residues. For the CDR3, the DNA is TGTGCCAGCAGCTTGACTCCAGGCAGCTCTGGAAACACCATATATTTT. Residues: CASSLTPGSSGNTIYF.

The rearrangement uses TRBV11-3 and TRBJ2-7; TRBD1 agrees at 9 bases. Per germline, CDR1 SGHNT and CDR2 YENEEA. The junction had 9 bases not matched to a gene; V was cut back by 6 bases and J by 6 bases. The CDR3 consists of 14 residues. The CDR3 nucleotides are TGTGCCAGCAGTATGAACAGGGGGCGCGGCGAGCAGTACTTC. This encodes CASSMNRGRGEQYF.

CDR3: CASSYSRGRYYGYTF. In nucleotides, the CDR3 is TGTGCCAGCAGTTACTCCCGGGGGAGATACTATGGCTACACCTTC. V and J are TRBV6-5 and TRBJ1-2; TRBD1 is a possible D gene (5 bases). Trimming left V 0 bases short and J 3 bases short, with 11 bases between. The germline gives CDR1 MNHEY, CDR2 SVGAGI. The CDR3 runs to 15 residues.

The chain recombines TRBV5-6 with TRBJ2-1; D is unclear. Trimming pared 4 bases from V and 7 bases from J, leaving 18 bases between. CDR3 length: 15 residues. Germline CDR1 SGHDT, CDR2 YYEEEE. CDR3: CASSRLGVDINEQFF. The CDR3 nucleotides read TGTGCCAGCAGCCGGTTGGGCGTAGATATTAATGAGCAGTTCTTC.

Worth noting for this clone: The germline gene is not matched at one end of the junction; a read error may be the cause. V is TRBV13 and J is TRBJ2-6, with a possible D match to TRBD1 (5 bases). The CDR3 covers 17 residues. From germline, CDR1 is PRHDT and CDR2 FYEKMQ (reference sequence). The chain's CDR3 is CANSFRVGESGANVLTF. Here the CDR3 DNA reads TGTGCCAACAGCTTCAGGGTAGGGGAATCTGGGGCCAACGTCCTGACTTTC. Complete variable domain (other parts from reference TRBV13 and TRBJ2-6): AAGVIQSPRHLIKEKRETATLKCYPIPRHDTVYWYQQGPGQDPQFLISFYEKMQSDKGSIPDRFSAQQFSDYHSELNMSSLELGDSALYFCANSFRVGESGANVLTFGAGSRLTVL.

This chain joins TRBV4-1 and TRBJ2-1, with D perhaps given as TRBD1 or TRBD2 (6 bases each). V was trimmed by 5 bases and J by 6 bases, leaving 11 bases between them. This CDR3 contains 13 residues. Germline assignment: CDR1 MGHRA and CDR2 YSYEKL. The CDR3 region has the DNA TGCGCCAGCAGCTACAGGGAGGTCAATGAGCAGTTCTTC. It encodes CASSYREVNEQFF.